The source of this TCR beta chain is a study of T-cell memory formation after mild COVID-19. Study results and caveats: Contracting clones localized mainly to CM and EM when CD4+ and mainly to EMRA when CD8+.

TCRdb recomputed calls from the 5' RACE reads with MiXCR, one row per CDR3 protein. The table includes 200,000 to 250,000 distinct CDR3 sequences, roughly a tenth detected once. The CDR3 is 15 amino acids. Trimming at V came to 7 bases and at J to 1 base, leaving 4 bases not matched to a gene. To note about this clonotype: Its specificity is not known.

This TCR came from a man between 18 and 35 years old who had mild COVID-19 (a few samples of this study predate the infection). Cell type and time point are not known. The sequenced sample was PBMCs or a T cell subset sorted from them (not recorded which). The rearrangement links TRBV12-3 or TRBV12-4 to TRBJ2-3; 11 nucleotides match TRBD2. CDR3 region: CASTLAGGGTDTQYF. In DNA form, the CDR3 reads TGTGCCAGCACCCTAGCGGGGGGAGGCACAGATACGCAGTATTTT.